Shown below are 17 T cell receptor beta chains from a single sample sequenced in a study of blood T cell repertoires in COVID-19. Repertoires were generated with immunoSEQ multiplex PCR, while TCRdb's copy carries only in-frame clones and drops some. The data show roughly 150,000 clones, with about 84% seen just once and around 5.3% held by the top ten. Sequenced material: PBMCs or T cells enriched from blood (not recorded which). Receptor source: a woman in her thirties or forties with acute COVID-19.

The chain uses TRBV9 and TRBJ1-6, with D maybe TRBD1 (5 bases). The V gene's germline CDR1 is SGDLS and CDR2 YYNGEE. V was shortened by 4 bases and J by 2 bases, with 19 bases between the two germline ends. The CDR3 runs to 18 residues. The DNA of the CDR3 is TGTGCCAGCAGCCCACTCGAAAGGGGTCCCCCCTATAATTCACCCCTCCACTTT. Translated, it gives CASSPLERGPPYNSPLHF.

The rearrangement uses TRBV11-1 and TRBJ2-1; 10 bases map to TRBD2. Unmatched junction bases numbered 5, after V lost 5 bases and J lost 7 bases. This CDR3 comprises 14 residues. The germline V gene encodes CDR1 SGHAT and CDR2 FQDESV (reference sequence). The CDR3 here is CASSPTSGMNEQFF. The CDR3 DNA sequence: TGTGCCAGCAGCCCCACTAGCGGGATGAATGAGCAGTTCTTC. The entire variable domain, with the rest obtained from reference TRBV11-1 and TRBJ2-1, is as follows: EAEVAQSPRYKITEKSQAVAFWCDPISGHATLYWYRQILGQGPELLVQFQDESVVDDSQLPKDRFSAERLKGVDSTLKIQPAELGDSAMYLCASSPTSGMNEQFFGPGTRLTVL.

The chain combines TRBV30 with TRBJ1-1; D possibly corresponds to TRBD1 (5 bases). The CDR3 length is 14 residues. From germline, CDR1 is GTSNPN and CDR2 SVGIG (reference sequence). V was trimmed by 3 bases and J by 5 bases, leaving 16 bases between them. Here the CDR3 DNA reads TGTGCCTGGAGCGATCAGGGAGGTGGAACTGAAGCTTTCTTT. Its translation is CAWSDQGGGTEAFF.

The V call is TRBV10-3, the J call TRBJ1-1; 9 bases align to TRBD1. The CDR3 sequence is 14 residues long. The V gene's germline CDR1 is ENHRY and CDR2 SYGVKD. The V and J ends lost 9 bases and 0 bases, in that order; junction bases with no gene match: 5. Written as DNA, the CDR3 is TGTGCCATAGGGACAGGGACCATGAACACTGAAGCTTTCTTT. Amino acid sequence: CAIGTGTMNTEAFF.

The rearrangement links TRBV30 to TRBJ2-2; 14 bases fit TRBD2. Trimming took 1 base from V and 6 from J; bases not matched to a gene: 7. The CDR3 is 17 amino acids. Germline CDR1 and CDR2: GTSNPN and SVGIG (reference sequence). CDR3 DNA sequence: TGTGCCTGGAGTGACTGTGCGGGACTAGCGGGAGCCGGGGAGCTGTTTTTT. Translating it yields CAWSDCAGLAGAGELFF.

V and J are TRBV18 and TRBJ2-1; TRBD2 matches 11 bases. Germline loops: CDR1 KGHSH, CDR2 LQKENI. J lost 0 bases, V lost 4 bases, and 8 bases had no gene match. There are 18 residues in the CDR3. CDR3 sequence: CASSQTSGTPSSYNEQFF. The CDR3 DNA follows: TGTGCCAGCTCACAGACTAGCGGGACCCCGAGCTCCTACAATGAGCAGTTCTTC.

DNA for the CDR3: TGTGCCAGCAGCCCGGCACAGCTGAACACTGAAGCTTTCTTT. It specifies CASSPAQLNTEAFF. This chain uses TRBV7-2 with TRBJ1-1; no definite D call. Trimming removed 5 bases at V and 0 bases at J, with 10 bases between. The CDR3 runs to 14 residues. Germline-derived CDR1 and CDR2 are SGHTA and FQGNSA.

This chain links TRBV29-1 with TRBJ1-2; TRBD1 agrees at 9 bases. Germline CDR1 is SQVTM and CDR2 is ANQGSEA. The CDR3 has 13 residues. J gave up 7 bases and V 4 bases, and 7 bases lay outside the gene matches. The CDR3 DNA sequence: TGCAGCGTTGGGACAGGGGCTTCGGGTGGCTACACCTTC. Residues: CSVGTGASGGYTF.

This clone was seen many times. The V and J genes are TRBV29-1 and TRBJ2-5, with a possible D match to TRBD2 (6 bases). The CDR3 has 13 residues. Germline loops: CDR1 SQVTM, CDR2 ANQGSEA. The V and J ends lost 4 bases and 5 bases respectively, with 14 bases between them. Here the CDR3 DNA reads TGCAGCGTTGTGTGGGGGGTCGGCGAGACCCAGTACTTC. It is translated as CSVVWGVGETQYF.

V is TRBV24-1 and J is TRBJ2-6; 7 bases align to TRBD1. Per germline, CDR1 KGHDR and CDR2 SFDVKD. The junction had 5 bases not matched to a gene; V was cut back by 3 bases and J by 1 base. The CDR3 covers 17 residues. The chain's CDR3 is CATSDLDRPSGANVLTF. Here the CDR3 DNA reads TGTGCCACCAGTGATCTGGACAGGCCATCTGGGGCCAACGTCCTGACTTTC.

The chain carries TRBV7-8 and TRBJ2-5; 11 nucleotides agree with TRBD2. Trimming took 5 bases from V and 4 from J; bases not matched to a gene: 12. CDR3 length equals 17 residues. Germline values: CDR1 SGHVS, CDR2 FQNEAQ. CDR3 bases: TGTGCCAGCAGCCTCGAAAGGGTAGCGGGAGGGGGAGAGACCCAGTACTTC. Protein: CASSLERVAGGGETQYF.

In its sample, this clone was seen once. This chain joins TRBV7-8 and TRBJ1-3; 9 bases line up with TRBD1. The trim removed 2 bases at V and 2 bases at J, leaving 7 bases unmatched. CDR1 SGHVS and CDR2 FQNEAQ come from the germline V gene. The CDR3 is 17 residues long. The CDR3 here is CASSLTTRTGAGNTIYF. The DNA for the CDR3 is TGTGCCAGCAGCTTAACGACCCGGACAGGGGCTGGAAACACCATATATTTT.

The chain links TRBV6-2 or TRBV6-3 to TRBJ2-2; 16 bases agree with TRBD2. The V segment lost 5 bases and the J segment 7 bases; nucleotides outside the gene matches: 13. There are 19 residues in the CDR3. Germline CDR1 MNHEY, CDR2 SVGEGT. CDR3 sequence: CASSPDPGTSGRAFGELFF. Here the CDR3 DNA reads TGTGCCAGCAGTCCGGACCCCGGGACTAGCGGGAGGGCTTTCGGGGAGCTGTTTTTT.

V gene TRBV6-6 combines with J gene TRBJ2-7; maybe TRBD2 (6 bases). Trimming pared 5 bases from V and 0 bases from J, leaving 23 bases between. The CDR3 covers 18 residues. CDR1 is MNHNY, CDR2 SVGAGI, per germline (reference sequence). CDR3 nucleotides: TGTGCCAGCAGTCCCAAACGAACGGCGGGGACCCTCTCCTACGAGCAGTACGTC. Translation gives CASSPKRTAGTLSYEQYV.

The table lists this clone with a count of one. V gene TRBV15 combines with J gene TRBJ2-1; 8 bases fit TRBD1. CDR1 and CDR2 (germline): LNHNV, YYDKDF (reference sequence). The CDR3 consists of 17 residues. V lost 0 bases and J lost 1; bases outside the gene matches: 5. CDR3 bases: TGTGCCACCAGCAGAGATTGGACAGGGTGGTCCTACAATGAGCAGTTCTTC. Translated, it gives CATSRDWTGWSYNEQFF.

The chain employs TRBV10-1 and TRBJ2-1, with a possible D match to TRBD1 (5 bases). Germline V CDR1 and CDR2: WNHNN, SYGVQD (reference sequence). The length of the CDR3 is 14 residues. With 6 bases removed from V and 7 bases from J, the gap between germline ends came to 16 bases. Here the CDR3 DNA reads TGCGCCAGCAGCCCTCGCCAGGGAAAAAATGAGCAGTTCTTC. Amino acids: CASSPRQGKNEQFF.

This chain uses TRBV11-3 with TRBJ2-5; possible D gene TRBD2, 7 bases. The V and J ends lost 5 bases and 9 bases respectively, with 16 bases between them. CDR1 is SGHNT and CDR2 is YENEEA in the germline V gene. This CDR3 region has 13 residues. The CDR3 loop reads CASSGGAPKAQYF. Written as DNA, the CDR3 is TGTGCCAGCAGCGGGGGGGCACCCAAGGCCCAGTACTTC.